One sample yielded the 9 T cell receptor beta chains listed below, sequenced in a study of vaccination effects on CD4 cells after COVID-19 (dated by TCRdb to between 2021 and 2023). Antigen specificity for these receptors is unknown. After approximately 11 days of culture, CD4+ T cells were isolated with the EasySep CD4+ T cell isolation kit. Each participant got two doses of an mRNA SARS-CoV-2 vaccine, either BNT162b2 or mRNA-1273. Library preparation was by the immunoSEQ multiplex PCR assay. Sourced from immuneACCESS, this table was stored by TCRdb with only in-frame sequences that have V and J called. A share of the clones is absent; for the studies checked, an unresolved V gene accounts for under half, and the remainder has no known explanation. This sample is represented by tens of thousands of clones; about 78% of them were singletons. The ten largest account for more than 4% of the sample.

The source was CD4+ T cells from PBMCs cultured without peptide, collected after COVID-19 vaccination. The receptor set was obtained from a human donor who received a COVID-19 vaccine.

This chain joins TRBV5-1 and TRBJ1-4, with TRBD1 as a possible D gene (6 bases). The CDR3 has 16 amino acids. Germline CDR1 SGHRS, CDR2 YFSETQ. The V and J ends lost 4 bases and 1 base respectively, with 14 bases between them. The CDR3: CASSQAPQGTNEKLFF. The CDR3 bases are TGCGCCAGCAGCCAAGCCCCACAGGGAACTAATGAAAAACTGTTTTTT.

The chain has TRBV12-3 or TRBV12-4 and TRBJ2-7, with unresolved D. The CDR3 sequence is 11 residues long. Trimming stripped 2 bases from V and 5 bases from J, with 4 bases between. In DNA, the CDR3 is TGTGCCAGCAGTTTATTCGACGAGCAGTACTTC. Amino acid sequence: CASSLFDEQYF.

This clone was counted only a few times. The chain combines TRBV4-1 with TRBJ1-2, with D unresolved. Deletions cut 1 base from V and 4 bases from J, with 10 bases between. The germline gives CDR1 MGHRA, CDR2 YSYEKL. CDR3 length equals 14 residues. The DNA for the CDR3 is TGCGCCAGCAGCCAAGGTCCGATTATCTATGGCTACACCTTC. This encodes CASSQGPIIYGYTF.

This rearrangement joins TRBV11-2 to TRBJ2-5; perhaps D is TRBD1 or TRBD2 (5 bases each). The CDR3 is made up of 13 amino acids. V was clipped by 5 bases and J by 8 bases, with 15 bases between them. The germline gives CDR1 SGHAT, CDR2 FQNNGV. The CDR3, as DNA: TGTGCCAGCAGCACCTCCGGGACCCCAACCCAGTACTTC. Protein: CASSTSGTPTQYF.

This rearrangement joins TRBV10-3 to TRBJ2-1; D call uncertain. The V gene's germline CDR1 is ENHRY and CDR2 SYGVKD. V was shortened by 3 bases and J by 4 bases, with 13 bases between the two germline ends. The CDR3 has 15 residues. Written as DNA, the CDR3 is TGTGCCATCAGTGAATTGCAGAGGCCGTACAATGAGCAGTTCTTC. This sequence encodes CAISELQRPYNEQFF.

The chain links TRBV2 to TRBJ2-2; D perhaps matches TRBD1 (5 bases). The germline V gene encodes CDR1 SNHLY and CDR2 FYNNEI. The CDR3 runs 14 residues. Trimming took off 4 bases at V and 10 bases at J, with 16 bases between the two ends. The CDR3 DNA is TGTGCCAGCAGTGTAGGGCAGGGTATCATGGAGCTGTTTTTT. It codes for CASSVGQGIMELFF.

This clone has a handful of counts. The rearrangement links TRBV27 to TRBJ1-4, with D perhaps TRBD1 (5 bases). Germline CDR1 is MNHEY and CDR2 is SMNVEV (reference sequence). The V and J ends lost 5 bases and 7 bases respectively, with 17 bases between them. The CDR3 totals 15 residues. CDR3 sequence: CASSNKGGGVEKLFF. CDR3 in DNA: TGTGCCAGCAGTAATAAGGGTGGAGGGGTTGAAAAACTGTTTTTT.

The V gene is TRBV5-1, the J gene TRBJ2-1, with 8 bases identical to TRBD2. Per the germline V gene, CDR1 is SGHRS and CDR2 is YFSETQ. The CDR3 is 15 amino acids. V was pared by 6 bases and J by 2 bases, with 7 bases of the junction left unmatched. The CDR3 sequence is CASTSSGGTYNEQFF. The CDR3 DNA follows: TGCGCCAGCACCTCGAGCGGGGGTACCTACAATGAGCAGTTCTTC.

The chain couples TRBV2 to TRBJ2-7, with 7 bases lining up with TRBD2. The CDR3 is made up of 15 amino acids. Germline V gives CDR1 SNHLY, CDR2 FYNNEI. Trimming cost V 3 bases and J 2 bases; bases outside gene matches: 7. CDR3 in amino acids: CASSEGGILPYEQYF. The CDR3, as DNA: TGTGCCAGCAGTGAGGGAGGGATCCTACCCTACGAGCAGTACTTC.